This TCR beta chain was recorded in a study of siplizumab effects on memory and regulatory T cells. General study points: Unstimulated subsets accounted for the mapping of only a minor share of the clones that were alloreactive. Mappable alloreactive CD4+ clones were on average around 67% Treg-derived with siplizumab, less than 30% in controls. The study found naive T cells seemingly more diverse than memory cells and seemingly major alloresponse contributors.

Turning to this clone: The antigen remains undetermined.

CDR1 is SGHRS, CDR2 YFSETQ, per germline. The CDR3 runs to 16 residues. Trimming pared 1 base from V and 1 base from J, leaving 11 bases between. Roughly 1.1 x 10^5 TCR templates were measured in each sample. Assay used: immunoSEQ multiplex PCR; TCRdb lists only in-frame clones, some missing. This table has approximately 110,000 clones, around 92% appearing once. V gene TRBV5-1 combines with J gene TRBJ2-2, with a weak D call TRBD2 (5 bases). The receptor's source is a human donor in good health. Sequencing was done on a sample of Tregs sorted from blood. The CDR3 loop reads CASSLLSGLNTGELFF. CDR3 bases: TGCGCCAGCAGCTTGTTAAGCGGACTGAACACCGGGGAGCTGTTTTTT.